A single sample is the source of the 23 T cell receptor beta chains below, sequenced in a study of technical replicates of blood from a handful of donors. Clones were read by immunoSEQ multiplex PCR, and TCRdb kept only the in-frame ones, dropping some. The data contain about 100,000 clones, 96% of them seen just once; the ten biggest clones take up approximately 0.21%. The sample taken for sequencing was T cells isolated from PBMCs. Receptor source: a human donor in good health.

The V and J genes are TRBV10-2 and TRBJ2-1; 7 bases line up with TRBD2. CDR1 and CDR2 (germline): WSHSY, SAAADI. With V trimmed by 2 bases and J by 7 bases, 8 bases remained unmatched. The CDR3 has 15 residues. The CDR3, as DNA: TGCGCCAGCAGTGAGGGTGCGGGAGCGTGGAATGAGCAGTTCTTC. Translation gives CASSEGAGAWNEQFF.

V is TRBV15 and J is TRBJ1-5, with D uncertain. V lost 2 bases and J 7 bases, leaving 9 bases between the germline ends. The germline V gene encodes CDR1 LNHNV and CDR2 YYDKDF (reference sequence). This CDR3 contains 13 residues. DNA for the CDR3: TGTGCCACCAGCAGACCCCTCGGGCAGCCCCAGCATTTT. Translating gives CATSRPLGQPQHF.

The chain carries TRBV7-9 and TRBJ1-1; D remains unclear. CDR1 SEHNR and CDR2 FQNEAQ come from the germline V gene (reference sequence). With 2 bases removed from V and 2 bases from J, the gap between germline ends came to 6 bases. The CDR3 is 13 amino acids. The CDR3 loop is CASSLNSNTEAFF. The CDR3 DNA reads as TGTGCCAGCAGCTTAAATAGTAACACTGAAGCTTTCTTT.

The chain joins TRBV2 to TRBJ2-3, with 9 bases that match TRBD1. The germline gives CDR1 SNHLY, CDR2 FYNNEI. The V and J ends lost 8 bases and 1 base, in that order; junction bases with no gene match: 4. CDR3 size: 14 residues. The CDR3 loop is CASRNRGRTDTQYF. The DNA for the CDR3 is TGTGCCAGCCGCAACAGGGGGCGCACAGATACGCAGTATTTT.

This chain connects TRBV5-4 to TRBJ2-7, with D maybe TRBD2 (6 bases). This CDR3 has 15 residues. The V gene lost 4 bases and the J gene lost 0 bases, with 14 bases spanning the gap. Germline assignment: CDR1 SGHNT and CDR2 YYREEE (reference sequence). This CDR3 is CASSRGTPRSYEQYF. The DNA of the CDR3 is TGTGCCAGCAGCCGTGGGACTCCCCGCTCCTACGAGCAGTACTTC. The full variable domain, with the rest looked up from reference TRBV5-4 and TRBJ2-7, is ETGVTQSPTHLIKTRGQQVTLRCSSQSGHNTVSWYQQALGQGPQFIFQYYREEENGRGNFPPRFSGLQFPNYSSELNVNALELDDSALYLCASSRGTPRSYEQYFGPGTRLTVT.

This rearrangement joins TRBV11-2 to TRBJ1-5, with a tentative D call TRBD1 (6 bases). CDR1 and CDR2 (germline): SGHAT, FQNNGV. The CDR3 extends over 14 amino acids. The V and J ends lost 5 bases and 1 base respectively, with 9 bases between them. In DNA form, the CDR3 reads TGTGCCAGCAGCCCGCAGGGGAGCAATCAGCCCCAGCATTTT. Amino acid sequence: CASSPQGSNQPQHF. The entire variable domain, with the rest obtained from reference TRBV11-2 and TRBJ1-5, is as follows: EAGVAQSPRYKIIEKRQSVAFWCNPISGHATLYWYQQILGQGPKLLIQFQNNGVVDDSQLPKDRFSAERLKGVDSTLKIQPAKLEDSAVYLCASSPQGSNQPQHFGDGTRLSIL.

In this sample, this clone turned up a few times. The V call is TRBV6-1, the J call TRBJ2-7; 11 nucleotides align to TRBD1. Germline trimming cut 6 bases from V and 0 bases from J; bases unmatched to any gene: 1. The germline CDR1 and CDR2 sequences are MNHNS and SASEGT. The CDR3 sequence is 14 residues long. CDR3 coding DNA: TGTGCCAGCAGCGGGACAGGGGGCTCCTACGAGCAGTACTTC. Protein product: CASSGTGGSYEQYF.

This chain uses TRBV7-9 with TRBJ2-1; D call uncertain. This CDR3 spans 11 amino acids. Trimming removed 4 bases at V and 15 bases at J, with 13 bases between. In germline, CDR1 is SEHNR, CDR2 FQNEAQ (reference sequence). This CDR3 reads CASSSLGPPFF. Written as DNA, the CDR3 is TGTGCCAGCAGCTCCCTTGGGCCTCCGTTCTTC. Full variable domain (outside the CDR3, taken from reference TRBV7-9 and TRBJ2-1): DTGVSQNPRHKITKRGQNVTFRCDPISEHNRLYWYRQTLGQGPEFLTYFQNEAQLEKSRLLSDRFSAERPKGSFSTLEIQRTEQGDSAMYLCASSSLGPPFFGPGTRLTVL.

The chain recombines TRBV6-4 with TRBJ2-3, with TRBD2 matching 7 bases. Germline V CDR1 and CDR2: MRHNA, SNTAGT. CDR3 size: 17 residues. Trimming at V came to 0 bases and at J to 5 bases, leaving 11 bases not matched to a gene. The CDR3 nucleotides read TGTGCCAGCAGTGACTCGAAGGCGGGGGTGCTAGGAGATACGCAGTATTTT. Translation gives CASSDSKAGVLGDTQYF.

The rearrangement uses TRBV21-1 and TRBJ2-3; TRBD2 is the table's D call, not checked against the DNA. TRBV21-1 has pseudogene status. The CDR3 is 15 amino acids. CDR3 sequence reads: CASSGLARSTDTQYF. CDR3 DNA sequence: TGTGCCAGCAGCGGACTAGCCCGATCCACAGATACGCAGTATTTT.

This clone was observed once. This chain uses TRBV9 with TRBJ2-1; perhaps TRBD2 as D (6 bases). Looked up from germline, CDR1 is SGDLS and CDR2 is YYNGEE. The CDR3 has 14 residues. V lost 6 bases and J 3 bases, leaving 13 bases between the germline ends. As DNA, the CDR3 is TGTGCCAGCAACCCCGGGACTGACTACAATGAGCAGTTCTTC. This codes for CASNPGTDYNEQFF.

The rearrangement uses TRBV28 and TRBJ1-2, with 9 nucleotides matching TRBD1. This CDR3 spans 14 amino acids. The V gene end was trimmed by 3 bases and the J gene end by 3 bases; junction bases not matched to a gene: 2. Germline assignment: CDR1 MDHEN and CDR2 SYDVKM. The CDR3 region is CASSLTGGHYGYTF. The CDR3 DNA sequence: TGTGCCAGCAGTTTGACAGGGGGGCACTATGGCTACACCTTC.

The sample holds one count of this clone. The gene calls are TRBV5-1 and TRBJ2-7, with TRBD2 identical over 9 bases. Germline values: CDR1 SGHRS, CDR2 YFSETQ. The CDR3 consists of 16 residues. The V segment lost 4 bases and the J segment 4 bases; nucleotides outside the gene matches: 12. The CDR3 DNA sequence: TGCGCCAGCAGCCCCCGGGGTAGCGGGAGTGGATACGAGCAGTACTTC. Amino acids: CASSPRGSGSGYEQYF.

The chain employs TRBV2 and TRBJ1-1; the D gene is possibly TRBD1 (6 bases). CDR3 size: 12 residues. The V gene's germline CDR1 is SNHLY and CDR2 FYNNEI. Trimming took off 11 bases at V and 6 bases at J, with 16 bases between the two ends. The CDR3 DNA is TGTGCCGGTATACAGGGAGTGGCTGAAGCTTTCTTT. Translating gives CAGIQGVAEAFF.

The V and J genes are TRBV9 and TRBJ1-1, with D unresolved. Germline loops: CDR1 SGDLS, CDR2 YYNGEE. This CDR3 has 13 amino acids. V lost 4 bases to trimming and J lost 5 bases, with 12 bases between them. CDR3 coding DNA: TGTGCCAGCAGCTTAGGAGAGGGTACTGAAGCTTTCTTT. It specifies CASSLGEGTEAFF.

The V call is TRBV6-5, the J call TRBJ1-2; 7 bases fit TRBD1. The CDR3 covers 15 residues. V trimming: 0 bases; J trimming: 8 bases; junction bases outside the gene matches: 9. The germline V gene encodes CDR1 MNHEY and CDR2 SVGAGI. CDR3 DNA sequence: TGTGCCAGCAGTTACTCGAGGAGGACAGGCAAGGGCTACACCTTC. It specifies CASSYSRRTGKGYTF.

This clone is a singleton in its sample. The chain employs TRBV5-1 and TRBJ2-1; 7 nucleotides match TRBD2. The CDR3 extends over 17 amino acids. Germline V gene sequence: CDR1 SGHRS, CDR2 YFSETQ. V trimming: 4 bases; J trimming: 6 bases; junction bases outside the gene matches: 16. The CDR3 DNA reads TGCGCCAGCAGCGCGTCAGGCGGGAGTCCTCCAGGCAATGAGCAGTTCTTC. Residues: CASSASGGSPPGNEQFF.

The rearrangement uses TRBV9 and TRBJ2-7; perhaps TRBD1 as D (7 bases). The ends were cut back, 0 bases at V and 2 bases at J, with 15 bases in the middle. The CDR3 runs 16 residues. Germline V CDR1 and CDR2: SGDLS, YYNGEE. The CDR3 DNA is TGTGCCAGCAGCGTAGCCGGAGGGGGCCTAACCTACGAGCAGTACTTC. This translates into CASSVAGGGLTYEQYF.

The chain carries TRBV5-1 and TRBJ2-7; 9 nucleotides line up with TRBD1. The CDR3 contains 15 residues. After removal of 5 bases from V and 5 bases from J, the junction contained 11 bases not matched to a gene. CDR1 SGHRS and CDR2 YFSETQ come from the germline V gene. In DNA, the CDR3 is TGCGCCAGCAGTTCAGCCGGGACAGGGTCCCACGAGCAGTACTTC. It specifies CASSSAGTGSHEQYF.

V gene TRBV18 combines with J gene TRBJ2-7; D unclear. Germline V lookup: CDR1 KGHSH, CDR2 LQKENI. There are 13 residues in the CDR3. Trimming took 2 bases from V and 3 from J, leaving 8 bases between them. CDR3 in DNA: TGTGCCAGCTCACCAATTTACGGCTACGAGCAGTACTTC. This encodes CASSPIYGYEQYF.

V usage is TRBV20-1 and J usage is TRBJ1-1; no reliable D call. V was cut by 6 bases and J by 4 bases, with 6 bases left in between. The CDR3 has 10 amino acids. Germline loops: CDR1 DFQATT, CDR2 SNEGSKA (reference sequence). CDR3 sequence (DNA): TGCAGTGCGCGGGCCACTGAAGCTTTCTTT. Amino acids: CSARATEAFF.

The rearrangement uses TRBV15 and TRBJ2-3, with a possible D match to TRBD2 (6 bases). V gave up 0 bases and J gave up 0 bases, with 10 bases separating them. From germline, CDR1 is LNHNV and CDR2 YYDKDF (reference sequence). This CDR3 is 16 amino acids long. CDR3: CATSRDLAPSTDTQYF. The CDR3 DNA reads as TGTGCCACCAGCAGAGATCTAGCGCCGAGCACAGATACGCAGTATTTT.

J is TRBJ2-3 and V is TRBV15, with D possibly matching TRBD1 (6 bases). The V gene lost 0 bases and the J gene lost 4 bases, with 14 bases spanning the gap. Germline V gene data show CDR1 as LNHNV and CDR2 as YYDKDF (reference sequence). The CDR3 spans 16 residues. The CDR3 DNA reads as TGTGCCACCAGCAGAGATTGGGGACAACTAGCAGATACGCAGTATTTT. The encoded protein is CATSRDWGQLADTQYF.